Listed here are 26 T cell receptor beta chains from one sample, sequenced in a study of shared clonotypes between healthy human individuals. TCRdb keeps only in-frame clones here, not all; method: immunoSEQ multiplex PCR. The data hold a few million clones, with 85% to 95% observed a single time. What was sequenced was naive CD4+ T cells from PBMCs. Described subset: CD45RA+ positively selected. The receptors originated from a man aged 18 to 30 in good health. Some clones in this sample may be carry-over from other donors' samples.

CDR3 region: CASSVSGPSYNEQFF. CDR3 nucleotide sequence: TGTGCCAGCAGCGTTAGCGGGCCTAGCTACAATGAGCAGTTCTTC. The genes are TRBV7-2 and TRBJ2-1, with TRBD2 matching 7 bases. The V segment lost 5 bases and the J segment 3 bases; nucleotides outside the gene matches: 7. Germline CDR1 SGHTA, CDR2 FQGNSA. This CDR3 region has 15 residues.

This rearrangement joins TRBV28 to TRBJ1-1; 8 bases are shared with TRBD1. The CDR3 loop spans 14 amino acids. CDR1 is MDHEN and CDR2 is SYDVKM in the germline V gene. The trim removed 4 bases at V and 5 bases at J, leaving 6 bases unmatched. Here the CDR3 reads CASSYRTGPTEAFF. The CDR3, as DNA: TGTGCCAGCAGTTACCGGACAGGGCCAACTGAAGCTTTCTTT. Drawing the rest from reference TRBV28 and TRBJ1-1, the complete variable domain is DVKVTQSSRYLVKRTGEKVFLECVQDMDHENMFWYRQDPGLGLRLIYFSYDVKMKEKGDIPEGYSVSREKKERFSLILESASTNQTSMYLCASSYRTGPTEAFFGQGTRLTVV.

V is TRBV5-1 and J is TRBJ2-1; 14 positions agree with TRBD2. There are 16 residues in the CDR3. V shed 0 bases and J 10 bases; nucleotides not matched to a gene: 6. CDR1 SGHRS and CDR2 YFSETQ come from the germline V gene. In nucleotides, the CDR3 is TGCGCCAGCAGCTTGGCGACAGGACTAGCGGGAGGCGAGCAGTTCTTC. Protein product: CASSLATGLAGGEQFF.

This clone has a single count. The chain uses TRBV10-2 and TRBJ2-4, with 10 bases aligning to TRBD1. The CDR3 totals 17 residues. V shed 6 bases and J 11 bases; nucleotides not matched to a gene: 19. Germline CDR1 WSHSY, CDR2 SAAADI. The CDR3 loop is CASRGPRRGQGPVFQYF. The CDR3 coding sequence is TGCGCCAGCAGAGGCCCTCGAAGGGGACAGGGGCCGGTATTTCAGTACTTC.

The chain carries TRBV6-4 and TRBJ2-5; the match to TRBD1 covers 8 bases. V dropped 6 bases and J dropped 4; count of bases not matched to a gene: 10. This CDR3 contains 15 residues. Per the germline V gene, CDR1 is MRHNA and CDR2 is SNTAGT. Written as DNA, the CDR3 is TGTGCCAGCAGCCTCGAAGGCACAGGGGGAGAGACCCAGTACTTC. This gives the protein CASSLEGTGGETQYF.

V and J are TRBV5-1 and TRBJ2-7; TRBD2 might be the D (5 bases). Trimming shortened V by 4 bases and J by 7 bases, and 15 bases separated the two germline ends. The CDR3 spans 13 residues. From germline, CDR1 is SGHRS and CDR2 YFSETQ. CDR3 coding DNA: TGCGCCAGCAGCATGACACAGCCGGGGGAGCAGTACTTC. Amino acid sequence: CASSMTQPGEQYF. The full variable domain, with the rest looked up from reference TRBV5-1 and TRBJ2-7, is KAGVTQTPRYLIKTRGQQVTLSCSPISGHRSVSWYQQTPGQGLQFLFEYFSETQRNKGNFPGRFSGRQFSNSRSEMNVSTLELGDSALYLCASSMTQPGEQYFGPGTRLTVT.

V and J are TRBV5-4 and TRBJ2-3; 7 nucleotides match TRBD1. There are 18 residues in the CDR3. Per the germline V gene, CDR1 is SGHNT and CDR2 is YYREEE (reference sequence). V lost 3 bases, J lost 4 bases, and 17 bases stayed unmatched. The DNA of the CDR3 is TGTGCCAGCAGCTCCGCAAATATAAGACAGGGTAGCGCAGATACGCAGTATTTT. This gives the protein CASSSANIRQGSADTQYF.

The chain carries TRBV29-1 and TRBJ2-3, with 8 bases fitting TRBD2. Germline loops: CDR1 SQVTM, CDR2 ANQGSEA. V was pared by 6 bases and J by 4 bases, with 15 bases of the junction left unmatched. The CDR3 spans 16 residues. CDR3 amino acids: CSVLGREDLPADTQYF. CDR3 DNA: TGCAGCGTCTTGGGGCGGGAGGACCTTCCCGCAGATACGCAGTATTTT.

The CDR3 spells CASSLWGDQPQHF. In nucleotides, the CDR3 is TGTGCCAGCAGCTTATGGGGTGATCAGCCCCAGCATTTT. The chain joins TRBV11-2 to TRBJ1-5; D not resolved. Per the germline V gene, CDR1 is SGHAT and CDR2 is FQNNGV. V shed 2 bases and J shed 5 bases, with 7 bases lying between them. The CDR3 sequence is 13 residues long.

Details on this clone: This sample includes further DNA sequences coding for the same CDR3. V is TRBV6-1 and J is TRBJ2-7, with unresolved D. CDR1 and CDR2 from the germline V gene are MNHNS and SASEGT. This CDR3 comprises 11 residues. Deletions cut 6 bases from V and 7 bases from J, with 10 bases between. In DNA form, the CDR3 reads TGTGCCAGCAGGGATGGGCGGGAGCAGTACTTC. Translated, it gives CASRDGREQYF.

This chain uses TRBV4-2 with TRBJ1-2; D perhaps matches TRBD1 (6 bases). The CDR3 spans 16 residues. Between the trimmed V and J ends, which lost 5 bases and 5 bases, there was a span of 21 bases. The germline V gene has CDR1 LGHNA and CDR2 YNFKEQ. The CDR3 nucleotides are TGTGCCAGCAGCACCAAGGGGGGCAGGGAATTGTATGGCTACACCTTC. It translates to CASSTKGGRELYGYTF.

To note about this clone: In the same sample, other DNA sequences code for this CDR3. The chain combines TRBV10-3 with TRBJ2-7; 8 bases map to TRBD1. Germline assignment: CDR1 ENHRY and CDR2 SYGVKD. J gave up 2 bases and V 0 bases, and 0 bases lay outside the gene matches. The CDR3 has 14 residues. Here the CDR3 reads CAISESQGAYEQYF. The CDR3 DNA is TGTGCCATCAGTGAGTCACAGGGGGCCTACGAGCAGTACTTC.

The chain links TRBV18 to TRBJ2-2, with a weak D call TRBD2 (5 bases). The germline gives CDR1 KGHSH, CDR2 LQKENI. The CDR3 runs 14 residues. Between the trimmed V and J ends, which lost 4 bases and 4 bases, there was a span of 10 bases. The CDR3 nucleotides read TGTGCCAGCTCACTTTTAGAGGGCACCGGGGAGCTGTTTTTT. It specifies CASSLLEGTGELFF.

V usage is TRBV5-1 and J usage is TRBJ2-5; 9 bases fit TRBD1. Losses at the gene ends were 4 bases for V and 5 bases for J; bases not matched to a gene: 6. Per the germline V gene, CDR1 is SGHRS and CDR2 is YFSETQ. The CDR3 sequence is 14 residues long. The chain's CDR3 is CASSVQGAAETQYF. The CDR3 DNA sequence: TGCGCCAGCAGCGTACAGGGGGCAGCGGAGACCCAGTACTTC.

The rearrangement links TRBV15 to TRBJ2-5; weak D call: TRBD1 (5 bases). The germline V gene encodes CDR1 LNHNV and CDR2 YYDKDF (reference sequence). The CDR3 runs to 14 residues. The V end was cut by 2 bases, the J end by 1 base, with 8 bases between. CDR3 protein: CATSRQGLQETQYF. Here the CDR3 DNA reads TGTGCCACCAGCAGACAGGGCCTCCAAGAGACCCAGTACTTC.

This rearrangement joins TRBV2 to TRBJ2-5; D ambiguous. Between the trimmed V and J ends, which lost 2 bases and 4 bases, there was a span of 8 bases. The germline gives CDR1 SNHLY, CDR2 FYNNEI. The CDR3 is made up of 13 amino acids. The CDR3, as DNA: TGTGCCAGCAGTGAAAGGATTAGAGAGACCCAGTACTTC. This sequence encodes CASSERIRETQYF.

This sequence joins TRBV10-3 and TRBJ1-1; D is uncertain. The germline CDR1 and CDR2 sequences are ENHRY and SYGVKD. Trimming shortened V by 6 bases and J by 7 bases, and 12 bases separated the two germline ends. The CDR3 has 12 residues. CDR3 sequence: CAIRRKSGEAFF. CDR3 sequence (DNA): TGTGCCATCAGGAGAAAATCCGGTGAAGCTTTCTTT.

This clone is a singleton in its sample. The chain is built from TRBV9 and TRBJ2-5; a possible D gene is TRBD2 (6 bases). CDR3 length: 14 residues. Germline V gene lookup returns CDR1 SGDLS and CDR2 YYNGEE. Deletions cut 4 bases from V and 0 bases from J, with 10 bases between. The CDR3 bases are TGTGCCAGCAGCATCCGGGACTACCAAGAGACCCAGTACTTC. Translation gives CASSIRDYQETQYF.

V is TRBV7-9 and J is TRBJ2-7, with TRBD1 identical over 10 bases. V lost 5 bases and J lost 4; bases outside the gene matches: 8. Germline CDR1 SEHNR, CDR2 FQNEAQ (reference sequence). The CDR3 is 15 amino acids. CDR3: CASSLPGQGFYEQYF. CDR3 nucleotides: TGTGCCAGCAGCCTCCCGGGACAGGGGTTTTACGAGCAGTACTTC. The full variable domain, in which reference TRBV7-9 and TRBJ2-7 provide the parts outside the CDR3, is DTGVSQNPRHKITKRGQNVTFRCDPISEHNRLYWYRQTLGQGPEFLTYFQNEAQLEKSRLLSDRFSAERPKGSFSTLEIQRTEQGDSAMYLCASSLPGQGFYEQYFGPGTRLTVT.

This chain uses TRBV4-1 with TRBJ2-1, with 8 positions matching TRBD2. The CDR3 covers 17 residues. After removal of 1 base from V and 4 bases from J, the junction contained 9 bases not matched to a gene. The germline V gene has CDR1 MGHRA and CDR2 YSYEKL. CDR3 sequence (DNA): TGCGCCAGCAGCCAAGGAAACCCAGCGGGAGTTTACAATGAGCAGTTCTTC. Residues: CASSQGNPAGVYNEQFF.

Points on this clone: Within the sample, other DNA sequences also encode this same CDR3. The genes are TRBV27 and TRBJ2-1; D might be TRBD1 or TRBD2, each matching 5 bases. The germline CDR1 and CDR2 sequences are MNHEY and SMNVEV (reference sequence). The V and J ends lost 3 bases and 4 bases respectively, with 7 bases between them. CDR3 length: 13 amino acids. CDR3 coding DNA: TGTGCCAGCAGTTTCGGGACGTACAATGAGCAGTTCTTC. The encoded protein is CASSFGTYNEQFF.

V gene TRBV2 combines with J gene TRBJ2-7; possibly TRBD2 for D (5 bases). Germline loops: CDR1 SNHLY, CDR2 FYNNEI. Trimming cost V 7 bases and J 2 bases, with 9 bases left between them. CDR3 length equals 12 residues. The CDR3 reads CASTPAAYEQYF. DNA of the CDR3: TGTGCCAGCACGCCAGCGGCCTACGAGCAGTACTTC.

On this clone itself: Distinct nucleotide sequences in the sample also encode this CDR3. The V gene is TRBV28, the J gene TRBJ1-2, with 8 bases fitting TRBD1. CDR3 length: 11 amino acids. Germline V gene lookup returns CDR1 MDHEN and CDR2 SYDVKM. After removal of 7 bases from V and 8 bases from J, the junction contained 3 bases not matched to a gene. In DNA form, the CDR3 reads TGTGCCAGCACCAGGACAGGGGGCTACACCTTC. It yields the protein CASTRTGGYTF.

The J gene is TRBJ2-5, the V gene TRBV29-1, with a possible D match to TRBD2 (6 bases). This CDR3 comprises 12 residues. Trimming took 7 bases from V and 5 from J, leaving 14 bases between them. CDR1 is SQVTM, CDR2 ANQGSEA, per germline. The CDR3 loop reads CSGRGGSETQYF. CDR3 nucleotides: TGCAGCGGAAGGGGAGGCTCGGAGACCCAGTACTTC.

This sequence joins TRBV6-4 and TRBJ2-3, with 7 bases that match TRBD2. The length of the CDR3 is 14 residues. In germline, CDR1 is MRHNA, CDR2 SNTAGT. V shed 6 bases and J 2 bases; nucleotides not matched to a gene: 5. CDR3 DNA: TGTGCCAGCAGCGAAGCGGGGTCCACAGATACGCAGTATTTT. Residues: CASSEAGSTDTQYF.

This chain uses TRBV9 with TRBJ2-2, with a tentative D call TRBD2 (6 bases). Germline V gives CDR1 SGDLS, CDR2 YYNGEE. The CDR3 has 14 residues. Trimming pared 2 bases from V and 6 bases from J, leaving 11 bases between. This CDR3 is CASSVDGRSGELFF. The CDR3 nucleotides are TGTGCCAGCAGCGTGGACGGGAGATCCGGGGAGCTGTTTTTT.